This record looks at one TCR beta chain sequence and its context. Libraries were prepared by immunoSEQ multiplex PCR; TCRdb keeps only in-frame clonotypes and omits some of them. The sample gives more than 300,000 clones, about 87% of which show up once; roughly 10% is in the top ten. Trimming removed 3 bases from V and 6 bases from J, with 12 bases in between. Germline V gene sequence: CDR1 SGHDT, CDR2 YYEEEE. The CDR3 consists of 13 residues. The data originate from a study of blood T cell repertoires in COVID-19. The sequenced sample consisted of peripheral blood. V gene TRBV5-6 combines with J gene TRBJ1-1; weak D call: TRBD1 (5 bases). The TCR comes from a woman aged 25-40 years with COVID-19, enrolled during active disease. CDR3 loop: CASSYLGGAEAFF. The CDR3 DNA reads TGTGCCAGCAGCTATCTGGGAGGGGCTGAAGCTTTCTTT.